This T cell receptor (beta chain) was identified in a study of T cells in Graves' hyperthyroidism and ophthalmopathy. Across the whole study: The authors collected peripheral blood at initial diagnosis, before any treatment. Study-wide results and limits: Most clonotypes that expanded in the thyroid above 0.001 also showed up in blood.

The V gene's germline CDR1 is MGHRA and CDR2 YSYEKL. V was pared by 1 base and J by 6 bases, with 19 bases between. CDR3 size: 16 residues. About this clonotype: Antigen unknown.

Amplification of TCR beta CDR3 regions was performed using RNA transcripts as template. The TCR CDR3 first-round RT-PCR relied on the HTBI primer set. TCRdb reprocessed the multiplex PCR reads via MiXCR and lists one record per CDR3 protein. The sample has 350,000 or so distinct CDR3 sequences, roughly 18% seen once. The source material was blood. The chain uses TRBV4-1 and TRBJ2-7; a weak D match, TRBD2 (6 bases). The source of this sequence is a woman aged 45-65 years with Graves' hyperthyroidism. Written as DNA, the CDR3 is TGCGCCAGCAGCCAAGCAACGGGACTCACCCTTGTCGAGCAGTACTTC. It yields the protein CASSQATGLTLVEQYF.